The rows below give T cell receptor beta chains drawn from one sample of a study of shared clonotypes between healthy human individuals. The repertoire was sequenced with immunoSEQ multiplex PCR; TCRdb's copy has only in-frame clones and lacks some. The data contain 550,000 to 800,000 clones, about 90% of them singletons. Sequenced input: memory CD8+ T cells from PBMCs. The receptors here all came from a man aged 18 to 29 in good health. Some clones in this sample may be carry-over from other donors' samples. The CDR3 runs from the conserved cysteine through the conserved F or W. D genes are given only for firm matches. For some rows the clone size is stated as once, few or many, or as a class when expanded; others skip it.

CDR3nt: TGTGCCAGCAGTTTAGGAGATGGTTCGGCAGATACGCAGTATTTT
CDR3aa: CASSLGDGSADTQYF
abundance: NA
j_gene: TRBJ2-3
d_gene: NA
v_gene: TRBV27

CDR3nt: TGTGCCAGCAGCTCCATAGGGTCTAATCAGCCCCAGCATTTT
CDR3aa: CASSSIGSNQPQHF
abundance: NA
j_gene: TRBJ1-5
d_gene: NA
v_gene: TRBV7-9

CDR3nt: TGTGCCATCAAGCGCGGTCAAGGCAACGAGCAGTACTTC
CDR3aa: CAIKRGQGNEQYF
abundance: NA
j_gene: TRBJ2-7
d_gene: NA
v_gene: TRBV10-3

CDR3nt: TGTGCCACCAGCGAGCGCCAGTCAGGGGGCACTGAAGCTTTCTTT
CDR3aa: CATSERQSGGTEAFF
abundance: NA
j_gene: TRBJ1-1
d_gene: TRBD1
v_gene: TRBV15

CDR3nt: TGTGCCAGCAGTTTAATACAGGGCTATGAGCAGTTCTTC
CDR3aa: CASSLIQGYEQFF
abundance: NA
j_gene: TRBJ2-1
d_gene: NA
v_gene: TRBV27

CDR3nt: TGTGCCAGCAGTGAAGGAGGTTGGGTACAAATAGGGGGTTATAGCAATCAGCCCCAGCATTTT
CDR3aa: CASSEGGWVQIGGYSNQPQHF
abundance: NA
j_gene: TRBJ1-5
d_gene: NA
v_gene: TRBV6-1

CDR3nt: TGCAGCGCAAACCTCCAGGGGGCGAGGTACAATGAGCAGTTCTTC
CDR3aa: CSANLQGARYNEQFF
abundance: NA
j_gene: TRBJ2-1
d_gene: TRBD1
v_gene: TRBV29-1

CDR3nt: TGCAGCGTTGGGGCACTCCGAGGCTACACCTTC
CDR3aa: CSVGALRGYTF
abundance: few
j_gene: TRBJ1-2
d_gene: NA
v_gene: TRBV29-1

CDR3nt: TGTGCCAGCAGCTTAGTGACAGCTAACTATGGCTACACCTTC
CDR3aa: CASSLVTANYGYTF
abundance: NA
j_gene: TRBJ1-2
d_gene: NA
v_gene: TRBV7-2

CDR3nt: TGCAGCGTTGTCGGGGGGGAGGGCTACGAGCAGTACTTC
CDR3aa: CSVVGGEGYEQYF
abundance: NA
j_gene: TRBJ2-7
d_gene: TRBD2
v_gene: TRBV29-1

CDR3nt: TGTGCCAGCAGACGACGGTCCCCGAACACCGGGGAGCTGTTTTTT
CDR3aa: CASRRRSPNTGELFF
abundance: NA
j_gene: TRBJ2-2
d_gene: NA
v_gene: TRBV7-2

CDR3nt: TGTGCCAGCAGCTACCGGGACATAACGACCTCCAGAGAGACCCAGTACTTC
CDR3aa: CASSYRDITTSRETQYF
abundance: NA
j_gene: TRBJ2-5
d_gene: NA
v_gene: TRBV4-2

CDR3nt: TGTGCCAGCAGCCAACGGGACAGCTTCGTGAATGAGCAGTTCTTC
CDR3aa: CASSQRDSFVNEQFF
abundance: once
j_gene: TRBJ2-1
d_gene: TRBD1
v_gene: TRBV9

CDR3nt: TGTGCCAGCAGGGTTGGACAGGGGCCAGATACGCAGTATTTT
CDR3aa: CASRVGQGPDTQYF
abundance: NA
j_gene: TRBJ2-3
d_gene: TRBD1
v_gene: TRBV28

CDR3nt: TGTGCCAGCAGCCAAGACCGGACAGGGTTGAAGTTCTTC
CDR3aa: CASSQDRTGLKFF
abundance: NA
j_gene: TRBJ2-1
d_gene: TRBD1
v_gene: TRBV4-2

CDR3nt: TGCAGCGTTGACCCACACAGGGGGTATTTT
CDR3aa: CSVDPHRGYF
abundance: NA
j_gene: TRBJ2-3
d_gene: TRBD1
v_gene: TRBV29-1

CDR3nt: TGTGCCAGCAGCCAAGTCGGGCAGGGGGCAGGAGAGACCCAGTACTTC
CDR3aa: CASSQVGQGAGETQYF
abundance: NA
j_gene: TRBJ2-5
d_gene: TRBD1
v_gene: TRBV14

CDR3nt: TGTGCCAGCAGCTTAATGAGACTGGGCAGGGTGGAGCAGCCCCAGCATTTT
CDR3aa: CASSLMRLGRVEQPQHF
abundance: once
j_gene: TRBJ1-5
d_gene: NA
v_gene: TRBV7-8

CDR3nt: TGTGCCAGCACCCCTCGGGGGGTTAATCAGCCCCAGCATTTT
CDR3aa: CASTPRGVNQPQHF
abundance: NA
j_gene: TRBJ1-5
d_gene: NA
v_gene: TRBV6-1

CDR3nt: TGTGCCAGCAGTTTATCTCCCGAGGGCCCGACCGGGGAGCTGTTTTTT
CDR3aa: CASSLSPEGPTGELFF
abundance: NA
j_gene: TRBJ2-2
d_gene: NA
v_gene: TRBV27

CDR3nt: TGTGCCAGCAGTTTCCGGGACGGTGACAATGAGCAGTTCTTC
CDR3aa: CASSFRDGDNEQFF
abundance: NA
j_gene: TRBJ2-1
d_gene: NA
v_gene: TRBV27

CDR3nt: TGTGCCAGCAGCGTAGGACTAGCGGGAGGTGGGGAGCAGTACTTC
CDR3aa: CASSVGLAGGGEQYF
abundance: once
j_gene: TRBJ2-7
d_gene: TRBD2
v_gene: TRBV9

CDR3nt: TGTGCCTGGAGCTACAGGACAGGCGGTCACACTGAAGCTTTCTTT
CDR3aa: CAWSYRTGGHTEAFF
abundance: NA
j_gene: TRBJ1-1
d_gene: TRBD1
v_gene: TRBV30

CDR3nt: TGTGCCAGCAGCCCGGGACCAGCAGGCGATGAGCAGTTCTTC
CDR3aa: CASSPGPAGDEQFF
abundance: once
j_gene: TRBJ2-1
d_gene: NA
v_gene: TRBV6-6

CDR3nt: TGTGCCAGCAGCTCCAGAAAAGGGGAGCTGTTTTTT
CDR3aa: CASSSRKGELFF
abundance: NA
j_gene: TRBJ2-2
d_gene: NA
v_gene: TRBV27

CDR3nt: TGTGCCAGCAGCTTAAAACAAGGATACTACGAGCAGTACTTC
CDR3aa: CASSLKQGYYEQYF
abundance: NA
j_gene: TRBJ2-7
d_gene: NA
v_gene: TRBV11-1

CDR3nt: TGTGCCAGCAGTTACTCCACAGGGACCGAATCTTACGAGCAGTACTTC
CDR3aa: CASSYSTGTESYEQYF
abundance: NA
j_gene: TRBJ2-7
d_gene: NA
v_gene: TRBV6-5

CDR3nt: TGTGCCAGCAGCTTTGAGACAGTCGGTCGAGAGACCCAGTACTTC
CDR3aa: CASSFETVGRETQYF
abundance: NA
j_gene: TRBJ2-5
d_gene: NA
v_gene: TRBV7-9

CDR3nt: TGCAGCGTGGAGACAGGGGCGGATTACGAGCAGTACTTC
CDR3aa: CSVETGADYEQYF
abundance: NA
j_gene: TRBJ2-7
d_gene: TRBD1
v_gene: TRBV29-1

CDR3nt: TGCAGTGCTGACAGCTCCTACGAGCAGTACTTC
CDR3aa: CSADSSYEQYF
abundance: NA
j_gene: TRBJ2-7
d_gene: NA
v_gene: TRBV20-1

CDR3nt: TGTGCCAGCAGCCGGACAGGGGAAGAGACCCAGTACTTC
CDR3aa: CASSRTGEETQYF
abundance: NA
j_gene: TRBJ2-5
d_gene: TRBD1
v_gene: TRBV5-6

CDR3nt: TGTGCCAGCAGCTTAGTGCCGGTGGTCGACGTCCTGACTTTC
CDR3aa: CASSLVPVVDVLTF
abundance: NA
j_gene: TRBJ2-6
d_gene: NA
v_gene: TRBV11-2

CDR3nt: TGTGCCAGCAGACTTACTAGCGGGATATATGAGCAGTTCTTC
CDR3aa: CASRLTSGIYEQFF
abundance: once
j_gene: TRBJ2-1
d_gene: TRBD2
v_gene: TRBV5-6

CDR3nt: TGTGCCAGCCACGGGAGGGCCTTCCTGGCAGATACGCAGTATTTT
CDR3aa: CASHGRAFLADTQYF
abundance: NA
j_gene: TRBJ2-3
d_gene: TRBD2
v_gene: TRBV11-2

CDR3nt: TGTGCCACCAGCAGTAAGGGAGTCCTTGAAAAACTGTTTTTT
CDR3aa: CATSSKGVLEKLFF
abundance: once
j_gene: TRBJ1-4
d_gene: NA
v_gene: TRBV15

CDR3nt: TGTGCCAGCAGCTTAGGAGCCAGGGTAGCCTATGGCTACACCTTC
CDR3aa: CASSLGARVAYGYTF
abundance: NA
j_gene: TRBJ1-2
d_gene: NA
v_gene: TRBV11-2

CDR3nt: TGTGCCAGCAGGGCCCGGGACATCCATACGCAGTATTTT
CDR3aa: CASRARDIHTQYF
abundance: NA
j_gene: TRBJ2-3
d_gene: NA
v_gene: TRBV7-2

CDR3nt: TGTGCCAGCAGCTTCCATATGCCCGGGGACAGGGTAAACACTGAAGCTTTCTTT
CDR3aa: CASSFHMPGDRVNTEAFF
abundance: NA
j_gene: TRBJ1-1
d_gene: TRBD1
v_gene: TRBV7-6

CDR3nt: TGTGCCAGCAGCCGGGGACAGGGGCGAAGCGGGGAGCTGTTTTTT
CDR3aa: CASSRGQGRSGELFF
abundance: NA
j_gene: TRBJ2-2
d_gene: TRBD1
v_gene: TRBV7-6

CDR3nt: TGCGCCAGCAGCCAAGAAGGACCCGGGGAGCTGTTTTTT
CDR3aa: CASSQEGPGELFF
abundance: NA
j_gene: TRBJ2-2
d_gene: NA
v_gene: TRBV4-1